Listed below are T cell receptor beta chains from one sample, sequenced in a study of vaccination and CD4 T cells after COVID-19. TCRdb reprocessed the PCR reads with MiXCR, giving one entry per CDR3 protein. The repertoire has approximately 15,000 distinct CDR3 sequences, roughly 50% of them found once; the top ten carry 9.4%. Which antigens these TCRs recognize remains unknown. What was sequenced was CD4+ T cells from blood, cultured in vitro. Source of these receptors: a human donor who had recovered from COVID-19. Both conserved end residues are part of each CDR3.

V gene,CDR3 protein
TRBV20-1,CSARDPGRANEQYF
TRBV7-9,CASMSLPSTGELFF
TRBV20-1,CSAQAGTTDTQYF
TRBV5-8,CASMEEKGEQYF
TRBV19,CASSVEQWNTEAFF
TRBV15,CATSPHLGQGVTEAFF
TRBV2,CASSDGSSYNEQFF
TRBV7-9,CASSLVGGFDGELFF
TRBV27,CASGAAGGLGETQYF
TRBV6-5,CASSYRRANSPLHF
TRBV19,CASSRDRGNQPQHF
TRBV18,CASSLDRGADTQYF
TRBV6-1,CASSPRGYNNEQFF
TRBV19,CASSDPGQGFTGELFF
TRBV12-3/TRBV12-4,CASSPGTSGRVEQYF
TRBV7-9,CASSLVGFVRTIQYF
TRBV19,CASNEQATSGYEQYF